Below are 12 T cell receptor beta chains sequenced from a single sample in a study of circulating CD8 cells and anti-PD-1 response in melanoma. The QIAseq Immune Repertoire TCR panel built the libraries from about 16 ng of total RNA. TCRdb reprocessed the reads with MiXCR, giving one entry per CDR3 protein. The sample includes about 450 distinct CDR3 sequences, around 13% of them seen just once. Live CD3+CD8+TCRalphabeta+ cells were sorted into four subsets by PD-1 and/or TIGIT. Here the sequenced sample was CD8+ T cells from PBMCs, taken at baseline or after one month of anti-PD-1 therapy (not recorded which). All receptors derive from a human donor with melanoma.

By sample fraction, this clonotype is medium-sized. The chain has TRBV27 and TRBJ2-5; perhaps D is TRBD1 or TRBD2 (6 bases each). This CDR3 has 15 residues. The V end lost 6 bases, the J end lost 2 bases, and 16 bases lay between the germline ends. From germline, CDR1 is MNHEY and CDR2 SMNVEV (reference sequence). CDR3 sequence reads: CASRPYRGGQETQYF. The CDR3 region has the DNA TGTGCCAGCAGGCCTTACCGAGGGGGGCAAGAGACCCAGTACTTC.

By proportion, this clonotype is medium-sized. V and J are TRBV2 and TRBJ2-1, with 7 bases that match TRBD2. Trimming removed 6 bases from V and 0 bases from J; junction bases left unmatched: 5. The CDR3 runs to 15 residues. Germline loops: CDR1 SNHLY, CDR2 FYNNEI. The CDR3 bases are TGTGCCAGCAGAAGGGACTACCTCTCCTACAATGAGCAGTTCTTC. This translates into CASRRDYLSYNEQFF.

This clonotype is deemed medium-sized. V and J are TRBV7-2 and TRBJ1-1, with a weak D call TRBD1 (6 bases). The CDR3 extends over 13 amino acids. The germline gives CDR1 SGHTA, CDR2 FQGNSA. V lost 11 bases to trimming and J lost 4 bases, with 17 bases between them. CDR3 sequence: CAGEGGLGTEAFF. Here the CDR3 DNA reads TGTGCCGGAGAGGGGGGGTTAGGCACTGAAGCTTTCTTT. Supplemented by reference TRBV7-2 and TRBJ1-1, the full variable domain reads GAGVSQSPSNKVTEKGKDVELRCDPISGHTALYWYRQSLGQGLEFLIYFQGNSAPDKSGLPSDRFSAERTGGSVSTLTIQRTQQEDSAVYLCAGEGGLGTEAFFGQGTRLTVV.

Turning to this clonotype: A far larger clone is only one base removed, so a read error is likely. The chain employs TRBV27 and TRBJ2-2; possible D gene TRBD2, 6 bases. The CDR3 sequence is 13 residues long. Per the germline V gene, CDR1 is MNHEY and CDR2 is SMNVEV (reference sequence). CDR3 loop: CASSFRGTGELLF. The DNA of the CDR3 is TGTGCCAGCAGTTTCCGGGGGACCGGGGAGCTGCTTTTT.

This clonotype ranks as large (0.1 to 1%). The V and J genes are TRBV7-2 and TRBJ2-5, with 13 bases lining up with TRBD2. Germline CDR1 reads SGHTA; CDR2 reads FQGNSA. This CDR3 contains 15 residues. Trimming at V came to 4 bases and at J to 5 bases, leaving 4 bases not matched to a gene. DNA of the CDR3: TGTGCCAGCAGCTCTACTAGCGGGAGGGGCGAGACCCAGTACTTC. Amino acid sequence: CASSSTSGRGETQYF.

This clonotype ranks as medium-sized. The chain is built from TRBV27 and TRBJ2-7; no reliable D call. CDR1 MNHEY and CDR2 SMNVEV come from the germline V gene (reference sequence). The V end lost 3 bases, the J end lost 2 bases, and 8 bases lay between the germline ends. The length of the CDR3 is 13 residues. The CDR3 protein is CASSFTVAYEQYF. The CDR3 DNA sequence: TGTGCCAGCAGTTTTACGGTAGCCTACGAGCAGTACTTC.

This clonotype is hyperexpanded (1% or more). The chain links TRBV7-3 to TRBJ2-2; D perhaps matches TRBD2 (6 bases). The V end was cut by 5 bases, the J end by 4 bases, with 14 bases between. Germline lookup yields CDR1 SGHTA and CDR2 FQGTGA. There are 15 residues in the CDR3. The CDR3 loop reads CASSRLARGTGELFF. In DNA, the CDR3 is TGTGCCAGCAGCCGGCTAGCGAGAGGCACCGGGGAGCTGTTTTTT. The entire variable domain, with the rest obtained from reference TRBV7-3 and TRBJ2-2, is as follows: GAGVSQTPSNKVTEKGKYVELRCDPISGHTALYWYRQSLGQGPEFLIYFQGTGAADDSGLPNDRFFAVRPEGSVSTLKIQRTERGDSAVYLCASSRLARGTGELFFGEGSRLTVL.

By proportion, this clonotype is medium-sized. The chain has TRBV4-1 and TRBJ1-1; D might be TRBD1 (5 bases). CDR1 is MGHRA, CDR2 YSYEKL, per germline. V shed 1 base and J shed 3 bases, with 15 bases lying between them. The CDR3 is 16 amino acids. In DNA, the CDR3 is TGCGCCAGCAGCCAAGCCGAGACAGAAGAGGACACTGAAGCTTTCTTT. It encodes CASSQAETEEDTEAFF.

About this clonotype itself: Relative to the germline gene, one junction end is altered; a read error may explain this. The chain carries TRBV11-2 and TRBJ2-7; perhaps TRBD1 as D (6 bases). CDR1 and CDR2 (germline): SGHAT, FQNNGV. The CDR3 runs to 14 residues. Here the CDR3 reads CASRGSGQDYEQYF. As DNA, the CDR3 is TGCGCCAGCAGAGGTTCGGGACAAGACTACGAGCAGTACTTC.

By proportion, this clonotype is large. The V and J genes are TRBV20-1 and TRBJ2-3; 14 bases fit TRBD2. The CDR3 has 20 amino acids. V lost 2 bases, J lost 0 bases, and 13 bases stayed unmatched. Germline lookup yields CDR1 DFQATT and CDR2 SNEGSKA (reference sequence). The CDR3 bases are TGCAGTGCTAGACCCCCTGGACTAGCGGGAGGTACCACTAGCACAGATACGCAGTATTTT. As protein: CSARPPGLAGGTTSTDTQYF.

This clonotype rates as medium-sized. This chain uses TRBV7-2 with TRBJ1-2; D unclear. Trimming shortened V by 0 bases and J by 8 bases, and 10 bases separated the two germline ends. Looked up from germline, CDR1 is SGHTA and CDR2 is FQGNSA. This CDR3 has 13 amino acids. The CDR3 reads CASSLALRGGYTF. The CDR3 region has the DNA TGTGCCAGCAGCTTAGCGCTTCGGGGAGGCTACACCTTC.

For this clonotype: One end of the junction is discordant with germline, which a read error may explain. V is TRBV2 and J is TRBJ2-7, with TRBD2 as a possible D gene (6 bases). The CDR3 extends over 14 amino acids. Germline CDR1 reads SNHLY; CDR2 reads FYNNEI. CDR3 region: CASGSSAASYEQYF. In DNA, the CDR3 is TGTGCCAGCGGCTCTAGCGCCGCGTCCTACGAGCAGTACTTT.